The 5 T cell receptor beta chains listed next were all sequenced from one sample in a study of blood T cell repertoires in COVID-19. Clones were sequenced by immunoSEQ multiplex PCR, and TCRdb holds only the in-frame ones, with some missing. The sample has around 480,000 clones; about 90% are singletons. The sequencing input was PBMCs or T cells enriched from blood (not recorded which). Receptor source: a woman aged 18-29 years who had recovered from COVID-19.

The chain is built from TRBV7-3 and TRBJ2-1, with 8 bases fitting TRBD1. This CDR3 is built from 14 residues. V gave up 3 bases and J gave up 3 bases; unmatched junction bases: 1. Germline V gene lookup returns CDR1 SGHTA and CDR2 FQGTGA. CDR3 amino acids: CASSLTGDYNEQFF. CDR3 DNA: TGTGCCAGCAGCTTGACAGGGGACTACAATGAGCAGTTCTTC.

This chain uses TRBV10-3 with TRBJ2-5; weak D call: TRBD1 (6 bases). The CDR3 is made up of 13 amino acids. Germline CDR1 ENHRY, CDR2 SYGVKD. Trimming stripped 8 bases from V and 2 bases from J, with 12 bases between. The CDR3 spells CAISPGTQETQYF. The CDR3, as DNA: TGTGCCATCTCGCCCGGGACACAAGAGACCCAGTACTTC.

The chain has TRBV9 and TRBJ2-5; tentative D call: TRBD1 (6 bases). The germline gives CDR1 SGDLS, CDR2 YYNGEE. The CDR3 contains 14 residues. V was shortened by 4 bases and J by 4 bases, with 14 bases between the two germline ends. CDR3 nucleotides: TGTGCCAGCAGCCCAGGGGCGGGCGGAGAGACCCAGTACTTC. It is translated as CASSPGAGGETQYF.

In its sample, this clone was seen a few times. The V and J genes are TRBV4-1 and TRBJ1-5; possibly TRBD1 for D (5 bases). CDR3 length: 14 amino acids. V was clipped by 2 bases and J by 6 bases, with 11 bases between them. Looked up from germline, CDR1 is MGHRA and CDR2 is YSYEKL. The CDR3 nucleotides are TGCGCCAGCAGCCAACAGGGCCCCGGTCAGCCCCAGCATTTT. This codes for CASSQQGPGQPQHF.

This rearrangement joins TRBV30 to TRBJ1-3, with D perhaps TRBD1 (5 bases). Germline CDR1 reads GTSNPN; CDR2 reads SVGIG (reference sequence). The CDR3 is 13 amino acids. V lost 0 bases, J lost 7 bases, and 10 bases lay in between. As DNA, the CDR3 is TGTGCCTGGAGTGTAGTTGGGGCTAACACCATATATTTT. Its translation is CAWSVVGANTIYF.